One sample yielded the 13 T cell receptor beta chains listed below, sequenced in a study of OX40 agonist ivuxolimab in advanced cancers. The table came from immunoSEQ multiplex PCR; TCRdb's copy has only in-frame clones and leaves some out. The profile shows some 30,000 clones, over 80% of them singletons. Sequences were derived from CD4+ or CD8+ T cells sorted from blood, sampled in a trial of the OX40 agonist ivuxolimab. These TCRs come from an adult with an advanced solid tumor such as melanoma, head and neck, liver or kidney cancer.

V gene TRBV6-1 combines with J gene TRBJ2-1, with 9 bases that match TRBD2. From germline, CDR1 is MNHNS and CDR2 SASEGT. The CDR3 totals 20 residues. The trim removed 2 bases at V and 0 bases at J, leaving 14 bases unmatched. Here the CDR3 reads CASSERASGTIKSSYNEQFF. The CDR3 bases are TGTGCCAGCAGTGAAAGGGCTAGCGGGACAATAAAGAGCTCCTACAATGAGCAGTTCTTC.

This chain connects TRBV29-1 to TRBJ2-7, with unresolved D. Trimming shortened V by 7 bases and J by 4 bases, and 17 bases separated the two germline ends. Germline CDR1 reads SQVTM; CDR2 reads ANQGSEA. The CDR3 contains 13 residues. CDR3 nucleotides: TGCAGCGCCGAGAGCATAGATGGGTACGAGCAGTACTTC. Translation gives CSAESIDGYEQYF.

This sequence joins TRBV4-3 and TRBJ2-7, with TRBD2 matching 9 bases. The germline V gene encodes CDR1 LGHNA and CDR2 YSLEER. The CDR3 totals 15 residues. V lost 4 bases to trimming and J lost 0 bases; unmatched junction nucleotides: 4. This CDR3 reads CASSREREVSYEQYF. The DNA of the CDR3 is TGCGCCAGCAGCCGGGAGCGGGAGGTCTCCTACGAGCAGTACTTC.

The rearrangement joins TRBV9 to TRBJ2-2, with D tentatively TRBD1 or TRBD2 (6 bases each). The CDR3 has 16 residues. Trimming removed 4 bases from V and 10 bases from J, with 23 bases in between. Per the germline V gene, CDR1 is SGDLS and CDR2 is YYNGEE. In DNA form, the CDR3 reads TGTGCCAGCAGCATCCCCGCGAGGGGGGCGCCCGAGGAGCTGTTTTTT. As protein: CASSIPARGAPEELFF.

The chain combines TRBV7-2 with TRBJ2-7; D is undetermined. CDR3 length: 15 amino acids. Trimming took off 2 bases at V and 2 bases at J, with 13 bases between the two ends. Per germline, CDR1 SGHTA and CDR2 FQGNSA. The CDR3 DNA reads as TGTGCCAGCAGCTTAACCAGGTTAAGGACCTACGAGCAGTACTTC. Translation gives CASSLTRLRTYEQYF.

The rearrangement joins TRBV4-1 to TRBJ1-2, with 8 nucleotides matching TRBD1. Germline V gene data show CDR1 as MGHRA and CDR2 as YSYEKL. The J segment lost 4 bases and the V segment lost 3 bases, leaving 13 bases of the junction unmatched. CDR3 length: 17 amino acids. The CDR3 protein is CASSHLQARDRLYGYTF. The CDR3 region has the DNA TGCGCCAGCAGCCACCTCCAGGCCCGGGACAGGCTCTATGGCTACACCTTC.

The chain has TRBV5-8 and TRBJ2-3, with D uncertain. The CDR3 covers 11 residues. Per the germline V gene, CDR1 is SGHTS and CDR2 is YDEGEE. V lost 5 bases and J lost 9, with 10 bases in between. In DNA, the CDR3 is TGTGCCAGCAGGAAAGTTTGGACGCAGTATTTT. It is translated as CASRKVWTQYF. Filled out from reference TRBV5-8 and TRBJ2-3, the complete variable domain reads EAGVTQSPTHLIKTRGQQATLRCSPISGHTSVYWYQQALGLGLQFLLWYDEGEERNRGNFPPRFSGRQFPNYSSELNVNALELEDSALYLCASRKVWTQYFGPGTRLTVL.

In nucleotides, the CDR3 is TGTGCCAGCAGTTTATCGGCTAGCGGGAGTTACAATGAGCAGTTCTTC. Encoded protein: CASSLSASGSYNEQFF. The rearrangement joins TRBV27 to TRBJ2-1; TRBD2 matches 10 bases. This CDR3 has 16 amino acids. Germline V CDR1 and CDR2: MNHEY, SMNVEV (reference sequence). The V gene end was trimmed by 0 bases and the J gene end by 4 bases; junction bases not matched to a gene: 3.

V usage is TRBV4-1 and J usage is TRBJ2-3, with unresolved D. V was shortened by 4 bases and J by 2 bases, with 13 bases between the two germline ends. The CDR3 sequence is 15 residues long. CDR1 and CDR2 (germline): MGHRA, YSYEKL. The CDR3 sequence is CASSPSGVVTDTQYF. CDR3 DNA: TGCGCCAGCAGCCCTAGTGGAGTCGTCACAGATACGCAGTATTTT.

V and J are TRBV5-8 and TRBJ1-5; D gene ambiguous. Germline V gene sequence: CDR1 SGHTS, CDR2 YDEGEE. Trimming removed 0 bases at V and 0 bases at J, with 10 bases between. This CDR3 contains 16 residues. The DNA of the CDR3 is TGTGCCAGCAGCTTGGGGGTCGCAGATAGCAATCAGCCCCAGCATTTT. Amino acid sequence: CASSLGVADSNQPQHF.

This chain joins TRBV6-6 and TRBJ2-3, with D perhaps being TRBD1 or TRBD2 (7 bases each). V was clipped by 8 bases and J by 5 bases, with 23 bases between them. Per the germline V gene, CDR1 is MNHNY and CDR2 is SVGAGI (reference sequence). This CDR3 has 16 residues. The CDR3 sequence: CASHLDDDREGDTQYF. CDR3 nucleotide sequence: TGTGCCAGCCACCTTGATGACGACAGGGAGGGAGATACGCAGTATTTT.

V gene TRBV6-5 combines with J gene TRBJ2-1; 10 bases are shared with TRBD2. The CDR3 is 15 residues long. V shed 5 bases and J 8 bases; nucleotides not matched to a gene: 9. CDR1 and CDR2 (germline): MNHEY, SVGAGI. Here the CDR3 DNA reads TGTGCCAGCAGTCTCGGACTAGCGGAAAAGTATGAGCAGTTCTTC. This translates into CASSLGLAEKYEQFF.

The V and J genes are TRBV7-9 and TRBJ2-7; D may be TRBD2 (5 bases). With 3 bases removed from V and 0 bases from J, the gap between germline ends came to 15 bases. This CDR3 region has 16 residues. In germline, CDR1 is SEHNR, CDR2 FQNEAQ (reference sequence). The CDR3 sequence is CASSLFGSEISYEQYF. The CDR3 DNA sequence: TGTGCCAGCAGCTTGTTTGGTAGCGAGATCTCCTACGAGCAGTACTTC.